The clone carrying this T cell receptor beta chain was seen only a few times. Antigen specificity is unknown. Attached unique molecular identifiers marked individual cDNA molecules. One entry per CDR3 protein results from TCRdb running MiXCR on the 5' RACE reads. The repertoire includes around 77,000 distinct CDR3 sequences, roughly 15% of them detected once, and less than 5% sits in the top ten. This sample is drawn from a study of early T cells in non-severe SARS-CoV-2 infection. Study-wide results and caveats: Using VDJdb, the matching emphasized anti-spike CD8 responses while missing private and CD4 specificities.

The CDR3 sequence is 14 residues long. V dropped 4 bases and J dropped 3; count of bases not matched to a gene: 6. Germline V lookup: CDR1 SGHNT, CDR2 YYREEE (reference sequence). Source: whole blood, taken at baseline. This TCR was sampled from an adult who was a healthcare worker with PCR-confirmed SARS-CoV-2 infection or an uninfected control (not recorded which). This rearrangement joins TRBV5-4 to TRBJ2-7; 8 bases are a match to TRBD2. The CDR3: CASSPGLDNYEQYF. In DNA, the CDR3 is TGTGCCAGCAGCCCGGGACTAGATAACTACGAGCAGTACTTC.